This T cell receptor beta chain came from a study of early T cells in non-severe SARS-CoV-2 infection. Looking at the study overall: The sequenced material was bulk RNA from unsorted whole blood, and its chains were unpaired.

The protocol attached unique molecular identifiers to individual cDNA molecules. Each CDR3 protein gets one entry after TCRdb re-called the 5' RACE reads with MiXCR. The sample shows 84,000 or so distinct CDR3 sequences, 11% to 15% of them seen only once. The CDR3 totals 14 residues. CDR1 is ENHRY, CDR2 SYGVKD, per germline. The V and J ends lost 0 bases and 1 base respectively, with 6 bases between them. Sequencing was performed on whole blood. The source of this sequence is an adult who was a healthcare worker with PCR-confirmed SARS-CoV-2 infection or an uninfected control (not recorded which). The chain joins TRBV10-3 to TRBJ2-5; D gene unclear. CDR3 loop: CAISESASQETQYF. The CDR3 DNA reads as TGTGCCATCAGTGAGTCGGCAAGCCAAGAGACCCAGTACTTC.